The 13 T cell receptor beta chains listed next were all sequenced from one sample in a study of T cell responses to AZD1222 COVID-19 vaccine. Only in-frame clones appear in the TCRdb table, and some are missing; sequencing was by immunoSEQ multiplex PCR. This table has some 58,000 clones, around nine tenths appearing once. The source was peripheral blood, collected on day 0 of AZD1222 vaccination. The receptor source for this set is an adult in good health.

This chain joins TRBV6-2 or TRBV6-3 and TRBJ1-2; D is undetermined. Germline CDR1 reads MNHEY; CDR2 reads SVGEGT. The CDR3 is made up of 16 amino acids. V was shortened by 6 bases and J by 5 bases, with 22 bases between the two germline ends. The CDR3 reads CASSHLTDALGYGYTF. Here the CDR3 DNA reads TGTGCCAGCAGCCACCTCACCGACGCACTGGGGTATGGCTACACCTTC.

A single count supports this clone. V is TRBV19 and J is TRBJ2-1; 16 bases agree with TRBD2. CDR1 and CDR2 (germline): LNHDA, SQIVND (reference sequence). The junction had 6 bases not matched to a gene; V was cut back by 3 bases and J by 7 bases. The CDR3 consists of 17 residues. The CDR3 region is CASSMGTSGRAGNEQFF. In DNA, the CDR3 is TGTGCCAGTAGTATGGGGACTAGCGGGAGGGCCGGGAATGAGCAGTTCTTC.

The chain carries TRBV6-2 or TRBV6-3 and TRBJ2-5, with 7 bases lining up with TRBD2. Looked up from germline, CDR1 is MNHEY and CDR2 is SVGEGT. The CDR3 length is 13 residues. Trimming took 5 bases from V and 5 from J; bases not matched to a gene: 5. CDR3: CASSRAGLETQYF. The DNA for the CDR3 is TGTGCCAGCAGTCGAGCGGGACTGGAGACCCAGTACTTC.

The CDR3: CASTTLMERQYF. The CDR3 nucleotides are TGTGCCAGCACCACTCTTATGGAGCGGCAGTACTTC. The rearrangement uses TRBV2 and TRBJ2-7; D remains ambiguous. Germline V gene data show CDR1 as SNHLY and CDR2 as FYNNEI. The CDR3 is 12 residues long. V lost 7 bases and J lost 9, with 16 bases in between.

The chain recombines TRBV30 with TRBJ1-4, with D unresolved. CDR3 size: 11 residues. Looked up from germline, CDR1 is GTSNPN and CDR2 is SVGIG (reference sequence). Deletions cut 5 bases from V and 8 bases from J, with 9 bases between. This chain's CDR3 is CAWGPPEKLFF. The CDR3 DNA follows: TGTGCCTGGGGACCCCCGGAAAAACTGTTTTTT.

CDR3 residues: CASSDGASGNTIYF. The CDR3 DNA sequence: TGTGCCAGTAGCGACGGGGCGTCTGGAAACACCATATATTTT. The chain employs TRBV19 and TRBJ1-3; D possibly corresponds to TRBD1 (5 bases). The CDR3 has 14 residues. Trimming removed 6 bases from V and 1 base from J, with 10 bases in between. Germline V gene lookup returns CDR1 LNHDA and CDR2 SQIVND (reference sequence). The full variable domain, completed using reference TRBV19 and TRBJ1-3, is DGGITQSPKYLFRKEGQNVTLSCEQNLNHDAMYWYRQDPGQGLRLIYYSQIVNDFQKGDIAEGYSVSREKKESFPLTVTSAQKNPTAFYLCASSDGASGNTIYFGEGSWLTVV.

This sequence joins TRBV12-5 and TRBJ2-1; no definite D call. The germline V and J ends were trimmed by 0 bases and 9 bases, with 12 bases remaining between them. Germline V CDR1 and CDR2: LGHNT, FRNRAP. The CDR3 totals 14 residues. CDR3 sequence: CASGLVAYLAEQFF. CDR3 bases: TGTGCTAGTGGTTTGGTGGCCTACTTGGCTGAGCAGTTCTTC.

This chain links TRBV2 with TRBJ1-5; 11 bases align to TRBD1. The trim removed 6 bases at V and 4 bases at J, leaving 2 bases unmatched. From germline, CDR1 is SNHLY and CDR2 FYNNEI. The CDR3 totals 14 residues. In nucleotides, the CDR3 is TGTGCCAGCAGCGGGGACAGGGGGAATCAGCCCCAGCATTTT. Translation: CASSGDRGNQPQHF.

This clone was recorded only once. The chain couples TRBV28 to TRBJ1-1; tentative D call: TRBD1 (5 bases). Trimming shortened V by 5 bases and J by 0 bases, and 13 bases separated the two germline ends. Germline-derived CDR1 and CDR2 are MDHEN and SYDVKM. CDR3 length: 15 amino acids. CDR3 sequence (DNA): TGTGCCAGCAGTCCCGTGGGGGTAGTGAACACTGAAGCTTTCTTT. Amino acid sequence: CASSPVGVVNTEAFF.

The chain combines TRBV24-1 with TRBJ2-3, with 11 bases aligning to TRBD2. Germline V gene lookup returns CDR1 KGHDR and CDR2 SFDVKD. The V gene end was trimmed by 2 bases and the J gene end by 4 bases; junction bases not matched to a gene: 10. The CDR3 runs to 18 residues. The CDR3 spells CATSDSLGLAGGADTQYF. The CDR3 DNA sequence: TGTGCCACCAGTGATTCCCTCGGTCTAGCGGGAGGAGCAGATACGCAGTATTTT.

The chain carries TRBV5-6 and TRBJ2-3, with 9 bases identical to TRBD2. This CDR3 contains 13 residues. Germline CDR1 SGHDT, CDR2 YYEEEE. J was trimmed by 14 bases and V by 2 bases; bases with no gene match: 9. The CDR3 here is CASSFTSGPRTYF. The CDR3 region has the DNA TGTGCCAGCAGCTTCACTAGCGGGCCCCGGACGTATTTT.

The rearrangement joins TRBV7-2 to TRBJ1-1; 8 bases align to TRBD1. The germline CDR1 and CDR2 sequences are SGHTA and FQGNSA. This CDR3 has 15 amino acids. The J segment lost 1 base and the V segment lost 5 bases, leaving 6 bases of the junction unmatched. The CDR3 sequence is CASSTQGQANTEAFF. CDR3 in DNA: TGTGCCAGCAGCACCCAGGGACAGGCGAACACTGAAGCTTTCTTT.

CDR3 in amino acids: CASSLEGRGSGKPNEQFF. DNA for the CDR3: TGTGCCAGCAGCTTAGAGGGTAGGGGTAGCGGGAAACCCAATGAGCAGTTCTTC. The chain combines TRBV11-3 with TRBJ2-1, with 8 bases matching TRBD2. The CDR3 loop spans 18 amino acids. The germline CDR1 and CDR2 sequences are SGHNT and YENEEA. V was pared by 0 bases and J by 6 bases, with 13 bases of the junction left unmatched.